Listed below are T cell receptor beta chains from one sample, sequenced in a study of cytomegalovirus exposure and HLA in healthy donors. Sequenced by immunoSEQ multiplex PCR; TCRdb stores in-frame clones only, minus some. Among 150,000 to 160,000 clones, approximately 85% were seen once, and the ten largest hold 2% to 2.5%. Sequenced input: PBMCs. The receptor source for this set is a woman between 18 and 29 years old in good health and CMV-seronegative. Each CDR3 is given with its conserved first and last residue. The order of the fields is clone size, J gene, D gene, V gene, CDR3 DNA, CDR3 protein. A D gene is named only where the DNA matches it firmly. The size field is filled for only some rows; it gives once, few, many or a size class.

clone size: .; J gene: TRBJ2-5; D gene: TRBD2; V gene: TRBV7-2; CDR3 DNA: TGTGCCAGCAGCCTAGGGGTGCGGGGGGGCGGGGAGACCCAGTACTTC; CDR3 protein: CASSLGVRGGGETQYF
clone size: .; J gene: TRBJ1-2; D gene: TRBD1; V gene: TRBV5-4; CDR3 DNA: TGTGCCAGCGGGGCAGGGGGCGATGGCTACACCTTC; CDR3 protein: CASGAGGDGYTF
clone size: .; J gene: TRBJ2-2; D gene: .; V gene: TRBV5-1; CDR3 DNA: TGCGCCAGCAGCCCGGGACAAACCGGGGAGCTGTTTTTT; CDR3 protein: CASSPGQTGELFF
clone size: .; J gene: TRBJ2-5; D gene: TRBD2; V gene: TRBV5-4; CDR3 DNA: TGTGCCAGCAGCTCGACTAGCGGGGGGCCTGGGACCCAGTACTTC; CDR3 protein: CASSSTSGGPGTQYF
clone size: .; J gene: TRBJ1-1; D gene: TRBD1; V gene: TRBV6-1; CDR3 DNA: TGTGCCAGCAGTGAAACAGGGGCGGCGAGGAGTGGAGCTTTCTTT; CDR3 protein: CASSETGAARSGAFF
clone size: .; J gene: TRBJ2-7; D gene: .; V gene: TRBV25-1; CDR3 DNA: TGTGCCAGCAGTGAAGTTGACTTCTACGAGCAGTACTTC; CDR3 protein: CASSEVDFYEQYF
clone size: .; J gene: TRBJ2-3; D gene: TRBD1; V gene: TRBV27; CDR3 DNA: TGTGCCAGCAGTCCCCGGGACAGGGGAGGTGCAGATACGCAGTATTTT; CDR3 protein: CASSPRDRGGADTQYF
clone size: .; J gene: TRBJ1-5; D gene: .; V gene: TRBV18; CDR3 DNA: TGTGCCAGCTCCCTAACTCAGGGGACGGATCAGCCCCAGCATTTT; CDR3 protein: CASSLTQGTDQPQHF
clone size: .; J gene: TRBJ2-3; D gene: TRBD2; V gene: TRBV18; CDR3 DNA: TGTGCCAGCTCGCGACTAGCGGGGGGGAGCACAGATACGCAGTATTTT; CDR3 protein: CASSRLAGGSTDTQYF
clone size: once; J gene: TRBJ2-5; D gene: TRBD2; V gene: TRBV4-3; CDR3 DNA: TGCGCCAGCAGCCAGGCGGAACTAGCGGGGGGGCCTATGGAGACCCAGTACTTC; CDR3 protein: CASSQAELAGGPMETQYF
clone size: .; J gene: TRBJ2-7; D gene: .; V gene: TRBV29-1; CDR3 DNA: TGCAGCGTCAAGGGGTCCTACGAGCAGTACTTC; CDR3 protein: CSVKGSYEQYF
clone size: .; J gene: TRBJ2-3; D gene: TRBD2; V gene: TRBV5-1; CDR3 DNA: TGCGCCAGCAGCTTGGACCCTACTAGCGGGGGGGCAAACACAGATACGCAGTATTTT; CDR3 protein: CASSLDPTSGGANTDTQYF
clone size: .; J gene: TRBJ2-7; D gene: TRBD1; V gene: TRBV4-1; CDR3 DNA: TGCGCCAGCAGCCGAGGGGACAGTAGAGCCTACGAGCAGTACTTC; CDR3 protein: CASSRGDSRAYEQYF
clone size: few; J gene: TRBJ1-4; D gene: .; V gene: TRBV6-6; CDR3 DNA: TGTGCCAGCAGTTACTCGGGCACTAATGAAAAACTGTTTTTT; CDR3 protein: CASSYSGTNEKLFF
clone size: .; J gene: TRBJ2-7; D gene: TRBD1; V gene: TRBV6-5; CDR3 DNA: TGTGCCAGCAGACGAGGACAGGGGCCTGCCTACGAGCAGTACTTC; CDR3 protein: CASRRGQGPAYEQYF
clone size: .; J gene: TRBJ1-2; D gene: .; V gene: TRBV21-1; CDR3 DNA: TGTGCCAGCAGCAAGGGCTCTTTCTATGGCTACACCTTC; CDR3 protein: CASSKGSFYGYTF
clone size: few; J gene: TRBJ1-2; D gene: .; V gene: TRBV6-1; CDR3 DNA: TGTGCCAGCAGTGCCTATCTCGTGGGCTACACCTTC; CDR3 protein: CASSAYLVGYTF
clone size: .; J gene: TRBJ1-6; D gene: .; V gene: TRBV5-1; CDR3 DNA: TGCGCCAGCAGCTTGAAATCCAGCGGTTCACCCCTCCACTTT; CDR3 protein: CASSLKSSGSPLHF
clone size: .; J gene: TRBJ1-1; D gene: TRBD1; V gene: TRBV29-1; CDR3 DNA: TGCAGCGGGGGACAGGGTTACACTGAAGCTTTCTTT; CDR3 protein: CSGGQGYTEAFF
clone size: .; J gene: TRBJ2-7; D gene: .; V gene: TRBV27; CDR3 DNA: TGTGCCAGCAGTTTTATTGACGGGACCTACGAGCAGTACTTC; CDR3 protein: CASSFIDGTYEQYF
clone size: .; J gene: TRBJ2-1; D gene: TRBD2; V gene: TRBV4-1; CDR3 DNA: TGCGCCAGCAGCCTAAAGCGGGAATATGAGCAGTTCTTC; CDR3 protein: CASSLKREYEQFF
clone size: .; J gene: TRBJ2-1; D gene: .; V gene: TRBV19; CDR3 DNA: TGTGCCAGTAGTATTAGTTACAATGAGCAGTTCTTC; CDR3 protein: CASSISYNEQFF
clone size: once; J gene: TRBJ2-7; D gene: .; V gene: TRBV4-3; CDR3 DNA: TGCGCCAGCAGCCAAGATCAGGGTTCCCGCCGAGAGCAGTACTTC; CDR3 protein: CASSQDQGSRREQYF
clone size: few; J gene: TRBJ1-1; D gene: TRBD1; V gene: TRBV5-1; CDR3 DNA: TGCGCCAGCAGCTTTTTGGACAGGGGGCGCAGGGGAACTGAAGCTTTCTTT; CDR3 protein: CASSFLDRGRRGTEAFF
clone size: .; J gene: TRBJ2-7; D gene: .; V gene: TRBV5-4; CDR3 DNA: TGTGCCAGCAGCTTTCAGGACAGAGATACCTACGAGCAGTACTTC; CDR3 protein: CASSFQDRDTYEQYF
clone size: .; J gene: TRBJ2-1; D gene: TRBD1; V gene: TRBV30; CDR3 DNA: TGTGCCTGGAGTGTACAGACAGGGGGCACGAACAATGAGCAGTTCTTC; CDR3 protein: CAWSVQTGGTNNEQFF
clone size: .; J gene: TRBJ2-7; D gene: .; V gene: TRBV19; CDR3 DNA: TGTGCCAGTAGTATAGTAGGACAGATCTACGAGCAGTACTTC; CDR3 protein: CASSIVGQIYEQYF
clone size: .; J gene: TRBJ1-6; D gene: .; V gene: TRBV7-9; CDR3 DNA: TGTGCCAGCAGCTTAGGGGGCGGGGATTCACCCCTCCACTTT; CDR3 protein: CASSLGGGDSPLHF
clone size: .; J gene: TRBJ1-2; D gene: TRBD1; V gene: TRBV18; CDR3 DNA: TGTGCCAGCTCACCGACAGGGGGCACGGAAGGCTACACCTTC; CDR3 protein: CASSPTGGTEGYTF
clone size: once; J gene: TRBJ2-7; D gene: .; V gene: TRBV6-6; CDR3 DNA: TGTGCCAGCAGTCCCGGGACACCATCGGGCGAGCAGTACTTC; CDR3 protein: CASSPGTPSGEQYF
clone size: .; J gene: TRBJ2-1; D gene: TRBD1; V gene: TRBV5-4; CDR3 DNA: TGTGCCAGCAGCTCGGACTGGGACAGCCCAAACAATGAGCAGTTCTTC; CDR3 protein: CASSSDWDSPNNEQFF